Shown below are 18 T cell receptor beta chains from a single sample sequenced in a study of cytomegalovirus exposure and HLA in healthy donors. PCR primers comprised 60 Vbeta and 13 Jbeta primers. Profiling relied on immunoSEQ multiplex PCR, and the TCRdb table lists in-frame clones only, not all of them. The table records approximately 150,000 clones, approximately 81% of them present only once. Sequencing input: PBMCs. These receptors came from a man between 50 and 59 years old in good health and CMV-seropositive.

In its sample, this clone was seen a few times. This chain uses TRBV13 with TRBJ2-3, with 14 bases identical to TRBD2. V shed 5 bases, J shed 5 bases, and the junction held 6 bases outside the gene matches. Germline V lookup: CDR1 PRHDT, CDR2 FYEKMQ (reference sequence). This CDR3 contains 16 residues. The CDR3 here is CASSLSGTSGRDTQYF. In DNA form, the CDR3 reads TGTGCCAGCAGCCTCTCCGGGACTAGCGGGAGAGATACGCAGTATTTT.

The V call is TRBV7-9, the J call TRBJ2-7; TRBD1 agrees at 7 bases. Trimming removed 5 bases from V and 3 bases from J; junction bases left unmatched: 7. There are 14 residues in the CDR3. CDR1 SEHNR and CDR2 FQNEAQ come from the germline V gene (reference sequence). Here the CDR3 reads CASSPRDRLYEQYF. CDR3 DNA: TGTGCCAGCAGCCCCCGGGACAGACTCTACGAGCAGTACTTC.

The J gene is TRBJ1-3, the V gene TRBV11-2; 9 bases are shared with TRBD1. CDR1 is SGHAT, CDR2 FQNNGV, per germline. CDR3 length: 16 amino acids. With 1 base clipped from V and 8 bases from J, the junction kept 9 bases outside the gene matches. CDR3 DNA sequence: TGTGCCAGCAGCTTAGGGTCCGACAGGGGGAGAGACACCATATATTTT. Its protein is CASSLGSDRGRDTIYF.

V usage is TRBV6-4 and J usage is TRBJ2-2, with a tentative D call TRBD2 (7 bases). CDR1 is MRHNA, CDR2 SNTAGT, per germline. The CDR3 runs 16 residues. Between the trimmed V and J ends, which lost 7 bases and 5 bases, there was a span of 20 bases. The CDR3: CASIAGYNRETGELFF. CDR3 in DNA: TGTGCCAGCATAGCGGGCTATAACAGGGAAACCGGGGAGCTGTTTTTT.

The chain uses TRBV7-2 and TRBJ2-7; 8 bases map to TRBD1. The CDR3 consists of 13 residues. J lost 2 bases, V lost 5 bases, and 2 bases had no gene match. Looked up from germline, CDR1 is SGHTA and CDR2 is FQGNSA. For the CDR3, the DNA is TGTGCCAGCAGCGTGGACAGGGCCTACGAGCAGTACTTC. Translated, it gives CASSVDRAYEQYF.

In this sample, this clone turned up a few times. Other DNA sequences in the same sample also yield this CDR3. The gene calls are TRBV27 and TRBJ2-7; 8 bases line up with TRBD2. The V and J ends lost 8 bases and 2 bases, in that order; junction bases with no gene match: 5. This CDR3 region has 13 residues. Germline CDR1 reads MNHEY; CDR2 reads SMNVEV (reference sequence). For the CDR3, the DNA is TGTGCCAGCGCCTTCGGGGGGGCCTACGAGCAGTACTTC. Protein product: CASAFGGAYEQYF.

The genes are TRBV6-5 and TRBJ2-7, with a tentative D call TRBD1 (6 bases). V lost 4 bases, J lost 3 bases, and 7 bases lay in between. CDR1 is MNHEY and CDR2 is SVGAGI in the germline V gene. The length of the CDR3 is 12 residues. The CDR3, as DNA: TGTGCCAGCAGTTCACAGGGCTACGAGCAGTACTTC. Its translation: CASSSQGYEQYF.

CDR3 in DNA: TGTGCCAGCAGCTTAGCAGGGACAGGGAAAGGCTACACCTTC. Translation gives CASSLAGTGKGYTF. This chain links TRBV7-6 with TRBJ1-2, with 9 bases that match TRBD1. J gave up 8 bases and V 0 bases, and 4 bases lay outside the gene matches. This CDR3 is 14 amino acids long. Germline V gene lookup returns CDR1 SGHVS and CDR2 FNYEAQ.

The chain has TRBV27 and TRBJ2-3, with 8 bases that match TRBD2. V lost 2 bases, J lost 4 bases, and 2 bases stayed unmatched. Germline V gene lookup returns CDR1 MNHEY and CDR2 SMNVEV (reference sequence). The CDR3 has 14 residues. The chain's CDR3 is CASSLGTSPDTQYF. In DNA, the CDR3 is TGTGCCAGCAGTTTAGGGACTAGTCCAGATACGCAGTATTTT.

J is TRBJ1-1 and V is TRBV5-1; 7 bases map to TRBD1. Per germline, CDR1 SGHRS and CDR2 YFSETQ. Trimming cost V 4 bases and J 2 bases; bases outside gene matches: 5. The CDR3 has 14 amino acids. The DNA of the CDR3 is TGCGCCAGCAGCGCCCGACAGGGAAACACTGAAGCTTTCTTT. Its translation: CASSARQGNTEAFF.

The chain couples TRBV2 to TRBJ2-2, with 12 bases lining up with TRBD2. Per germline, CDR1 SNHLY and CDR2 FYNNEI. V was clipped by 6 bases and J by 5 bases; unmatched bases: 4. The CDR3 has 15 amino acids. The CDR3 is CASRGGLAGTGELFF. CDR3 nucleotide sequence: TGTGCCAGCAGGGGCGGACTAGCGGGGACCGGGGAGCTGTTTTTT.

Here the CDR3 DNA reads TGTGCCTGGAGCGGGACGAACACCGGGGAGCTGTTTTTT. It yields the protein CAWSGTNTGELFF. The V and J genes are TRBV30 and TRBJ2-2; D might be TRBD2 (5 bases). The CDR3 is 13 amino acids. CDR1 is GTSNPN and CDR2 is SVGIG in the germline V gene (reference sequence). V was pared by 3 bases and J by 0 bases, with 5 bases between.

The genes are TRBV30 and TRBJ2-7, with a possible D match to TRBD1 (6 bases). Trimming removed 2 bases at V and 7 bases at J, with 15 bases between. CDR3 size: 13 residues. In germline, CDR1 is GTSNPN, CDR2 SVGIG (reference sequence). This CDR3 reads CAWSINRVREQYF. The CDR3 nucleotides read TGTGCCTGGAGTATAAACAGGGTGCGGGAGCAGTACTTC.

V usage is TRBV6-6 and J usage is TRBJ1-4; D is uncertain. V dropped 0 bases and J dropped 8 bases, with 7 bases sitting between them. CDR1 MNHNY and CDR2 SVGAGI come from the germline V gene (reference sequence). The CDR3 runs to 13 residues. This chain's CDR3 is CASSYSAGEKLFF. The CDR3 DNA follows: TGTGCCAGCAGTTACTCGGCGGGAGAAAAACTGTTTTTT.

This rearrangement joins TRBV7-9 to TRBJ1-5; 9 nucleotides agree with TRBD1. From germline, CDR1 is SEHNR and CDR2 FQNEAQ (reference sequence). With 5 bases clipped from V and 4 bases from J, the junction kept 3 bases outside the gene matches. The CDR3 is 14 amino acids. The CDR3 is CASSQTGGNQPQHF. The CDR3 region has the DNA TGTGCCAGCAGCCAGACAGGGGGAAATCAGCCCCAGCATTTT. The full variable domain, completed using reference TRBV7-9 and TRBJ1-5, is DTGVSQNPRHKITKRGQNVTFRCDPISEHNRLYWYRQTLGQGPEFLTYFQNEAQLEKSRLLSDRFSAERPKGSFSTLEIQRTEQGDSAMYLCASSQTGGNQPQHFGDGTRLSIL.

The V gene is TRBV2, the J gene TRBJ1-1; perhaps TRBD1 as D (6 bases). Germline V CDR1 and CDR2: SNHLY, FYNNEI. The CDR3 loop spans 14 amino acids. Between the trimmed V and J ends, which lost 6 bases and 3 bases, there was a span of 14 bases. In DNA form, the CDR3 reads TGTGCCAGCAGAAACAGGGCAGCATACACTGAAGCTTTCTTT. It translates to CASRNRAAYTEAFF.

The chain combines TRBV7-3 with TRBJ2-2; weak D call: TRBD2 (5 bases). The CDR3 covers 12 residues. Trimming stripped 4 bases from V and 8 bases from J, with 8 bases between. Germline assignment: CDR1 SGHTA and CDR2 FQGTGA. Here the CDR3 DNA reads TGTGCCAGCAGCTCCCCGGGGGGGGAGCTGTTTTTT. It yields the protein CASSSPGGELFF. Full variable domain (remainder filled in from reference TRBV7-3 and TRBJ2-2): GAGVSQTPSNKVTEKGKYVELRCDPISGHTALYWYRQSLGQGPEFLIYFQGTGAADDSGLPNDRFFAVRPEGSVSTLKIQRTERGDSAVYLCASSSPGGELFFGEGSRLTVL.

V gene TRBV4-1 combines with J gene TRBJ1-1; 9 nucleotides match TRBD1. The CDR3 runs to 17 residues. CDR1 is MGHRA, CDR2 YSYEKL, per germline. Losses at the gene ends were 4 bases for V and 7 bases for J; bases not matched to a gene: 16. The CDR3 nucleotides are TGCGCCAGCAGCCGGTTCCCGAGACAGGGGGATCTTCGTGAAGCTTTCTTT. This gives the protein CASSRFPRQGDLREAFF.